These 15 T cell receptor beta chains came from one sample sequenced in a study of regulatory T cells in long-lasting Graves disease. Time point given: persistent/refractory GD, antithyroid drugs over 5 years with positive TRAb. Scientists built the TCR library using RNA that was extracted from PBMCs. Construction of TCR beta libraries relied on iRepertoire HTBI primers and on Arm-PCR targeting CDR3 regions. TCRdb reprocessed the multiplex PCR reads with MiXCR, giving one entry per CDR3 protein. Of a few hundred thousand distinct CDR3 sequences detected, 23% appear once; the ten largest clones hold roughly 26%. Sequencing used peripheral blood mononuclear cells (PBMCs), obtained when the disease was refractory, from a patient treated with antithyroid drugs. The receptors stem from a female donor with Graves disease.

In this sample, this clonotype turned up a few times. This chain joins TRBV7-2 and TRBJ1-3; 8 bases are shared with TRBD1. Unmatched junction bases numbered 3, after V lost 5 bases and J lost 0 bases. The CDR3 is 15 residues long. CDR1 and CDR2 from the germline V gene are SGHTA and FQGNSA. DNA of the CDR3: TGTGCCAGCAGCCGGACAGGGACCTCTGGAAACACCATATATTTT. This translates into CASSRTGTSGNTIYF.

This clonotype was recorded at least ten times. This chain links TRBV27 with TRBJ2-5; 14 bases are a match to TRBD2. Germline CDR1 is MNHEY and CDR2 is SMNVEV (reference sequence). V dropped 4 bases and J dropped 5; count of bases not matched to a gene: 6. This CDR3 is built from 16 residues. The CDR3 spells CASSSRLAGGFETQYF. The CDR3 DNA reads TGTGCCAGCAGTTCTAGACTAGCGGGAGGGTTTGAGACCCAGTACTTC.

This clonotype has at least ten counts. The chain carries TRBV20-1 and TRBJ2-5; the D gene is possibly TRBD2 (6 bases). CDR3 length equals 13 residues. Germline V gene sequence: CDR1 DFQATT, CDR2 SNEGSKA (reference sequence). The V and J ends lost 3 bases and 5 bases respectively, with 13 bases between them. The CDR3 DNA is TGCAGTGCTAGCGGGAGTGATCGGGAGACCCAGTACTTC. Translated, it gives CSASGSDRETQYF.

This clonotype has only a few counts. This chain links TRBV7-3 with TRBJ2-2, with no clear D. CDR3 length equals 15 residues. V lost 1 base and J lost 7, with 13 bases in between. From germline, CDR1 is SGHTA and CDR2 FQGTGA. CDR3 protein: CASSLSSAYNGELFF. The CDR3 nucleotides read TGTGCCAGCAGCTTAAGTTCTGCCTATAACGGGGAGCTGTTTTTT.

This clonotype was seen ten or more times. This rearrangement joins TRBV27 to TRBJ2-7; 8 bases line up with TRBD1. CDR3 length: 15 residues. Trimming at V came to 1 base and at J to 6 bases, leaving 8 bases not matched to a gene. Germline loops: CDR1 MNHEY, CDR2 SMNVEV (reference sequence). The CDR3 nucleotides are TGTGCCAGCAGTTTATTCCCGGGACAGGAAGCCGAGCAGTACTTC. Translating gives CASSLFPGQEAEQYF.

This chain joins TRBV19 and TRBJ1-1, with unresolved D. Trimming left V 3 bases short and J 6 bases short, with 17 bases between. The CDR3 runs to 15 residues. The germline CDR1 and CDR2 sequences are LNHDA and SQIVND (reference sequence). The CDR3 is CASSMLRAKPAEAFF. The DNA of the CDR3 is TGTGCCAGTAGTATGCTTCGGGCCAAACCCGCTGAAGCTTTCTTT.

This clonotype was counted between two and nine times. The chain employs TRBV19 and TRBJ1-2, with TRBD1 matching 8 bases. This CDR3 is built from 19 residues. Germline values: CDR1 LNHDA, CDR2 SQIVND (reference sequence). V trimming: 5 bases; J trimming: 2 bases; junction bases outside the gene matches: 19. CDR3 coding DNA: TGTGCCAGTAGTCTACCCTCCGGACAGGGTGAAATAAGGAACTATGGCTACACCTTC. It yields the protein CASSLPSGQGEIRNYGYTF.

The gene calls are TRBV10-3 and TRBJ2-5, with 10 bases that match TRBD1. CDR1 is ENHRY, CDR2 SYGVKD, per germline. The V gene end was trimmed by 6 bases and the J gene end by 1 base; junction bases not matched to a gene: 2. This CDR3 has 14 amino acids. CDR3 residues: CAISRTGGQETQYF. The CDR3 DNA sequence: TGTGCCATCAGCCGGACAGGGGGCCAAGAGACCCAGTACTTC.

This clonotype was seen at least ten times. CDR3 in amino acids: CATSRKRVTEAFF. Here the CDR3 DNA reads TGTGCCACCAGCAGAAAGAGGGTGACTGAAGCTTTCTTT. The chain employs TRBV15 and TRBJ1-1; the D is unclear. The germline V gene has CDR1 LNHNV and CDR2 YYDKDF (reference sequence). V was trimmed by 2 bases and J by 5 bases, leaving 9 bases between them. The CDR3 is made up of 13 amino acids.

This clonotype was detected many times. DNA of the CDR3: TGCAGTGCTAAGTCCTCGCGGGAGCGGAGAGAGACCCAGTACTTC. This translates into CSAKSSRERRETQYF. V gene TRBV20-1 combines with J gene TRBJ2-5, with 7 bases identical to TRBD2. V dropped 4 bases and J dropped 4; count of bases not matched to a gene: 12. The CDR3 has 15 residues. Germline V gives CDR1 DFQATT, CDR2 SNEGSKA (reference sequence).

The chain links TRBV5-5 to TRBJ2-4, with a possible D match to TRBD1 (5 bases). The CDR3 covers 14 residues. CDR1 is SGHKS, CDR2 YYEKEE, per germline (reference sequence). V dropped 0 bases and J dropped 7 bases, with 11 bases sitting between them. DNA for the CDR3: TGTGCCAGCAGCTTGGCCGCAGGGAAGAACATTCAGTACTTC. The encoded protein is CASSLAAGKNIQYF.

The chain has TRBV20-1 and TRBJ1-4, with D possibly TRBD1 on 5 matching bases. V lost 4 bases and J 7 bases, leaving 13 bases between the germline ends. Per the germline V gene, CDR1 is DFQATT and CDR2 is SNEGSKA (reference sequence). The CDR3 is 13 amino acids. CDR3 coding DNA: TGCAGTGCTAAGTGGGGGGGACCTGAAAAACTGTTTTTT. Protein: CSAKWGGPEKLFF.

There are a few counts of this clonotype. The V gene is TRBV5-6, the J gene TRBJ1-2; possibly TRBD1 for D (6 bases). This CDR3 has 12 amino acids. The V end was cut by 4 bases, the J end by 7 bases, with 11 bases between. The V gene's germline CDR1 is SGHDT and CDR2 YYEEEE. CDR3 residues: CASSPGTTGYTF. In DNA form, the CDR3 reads TGTGCCAGCAGCCCCGGGACAACTGGCTACACCTTC.

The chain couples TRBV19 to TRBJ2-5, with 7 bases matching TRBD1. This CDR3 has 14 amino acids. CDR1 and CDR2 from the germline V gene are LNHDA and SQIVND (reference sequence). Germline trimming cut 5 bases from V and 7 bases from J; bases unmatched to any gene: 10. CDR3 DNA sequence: TGTGCCAGTAGTGCCTCACAGGGGTTTGGGACCCAGTACTTC. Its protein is CASSASQGFGTQYF.

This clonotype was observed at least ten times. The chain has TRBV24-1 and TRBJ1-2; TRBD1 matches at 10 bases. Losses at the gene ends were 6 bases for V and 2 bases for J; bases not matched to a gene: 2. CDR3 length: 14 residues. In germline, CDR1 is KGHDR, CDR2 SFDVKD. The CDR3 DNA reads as TGTGCCACCAGTAAGGGACAGGGGAACTATGGCTACACCTTC. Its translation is CATSKGQGNYGYTF.